This TCR beta chain was found in a study of regulatory T cells in long-lasting Graves disease. Study as a whole: Antithyroid drug intake by newly diagnosed Graves' patients had lasted under 3 months.

Time point described: newly diagnosed GD, antithyroid drugs for less than 3 months. The TCR library was prepared using RNA isolated from PBMCs. This clonotype came up many times. According to the study, TCR beta libraries were built with iRepertoire HTBI primers and CDR3-region Arm-PCR. Via MiXCR, TCRdb re-called the multiplex PCR reads, giving one row per CDR3 protein. The sample lists around 250,000 distinct CDR3 sequences; about 20% were seen once. V lost 1 base to trimming and J lost 10 bases; unmatched junction nucleotides: 18. From germline, CDR1 is SGHAT and CDR2 FQNNGV. The CDR3 runs to 19 residues. The sample was also linked to a second study, of T cells in Graves' hyperthyroidism and ophthalmopathy.

Sequencing was performed on peripheral blood mononuclear cells (PBMCs), taken at new diagnosis, from a patient treated with antithyroid drugs. The chain carries TRBV11-2 and TRBJ2-1; 11 bases match TRBD2. The receptor was isolated from a woman younger than 45 with Graves disease. The CDR3 loop reads CASSLVFIAGGPAHYEQFF. In nucleotides, the CDR3 is TGTGCCAGCAGCTTAGTATTTATAGCGGGGGGGCCGGCACACTACGAGCAGTTCTTC.